This T cell receptor (beta chain) is drawn from a study of molecular identifiers for immune sequencing clone quantification. MiXCR, applied by TCRdb to the PCR reads, yields one record per CDR3 protein. Among 60,000 to 70,000 distinct CDR3 sequences listed, roughly 17% were seen once. Germline V gene sequence: CDR1 MDHEN, CDR2 SYDVKM. The CDR3 covers 17 residues. After removal of 3 bases from V and 1 base from J, the junction contained 8 bases not matched to a gene. In its sample, this clonotype was seen many times. The authors gated naive CD8 T cells as CD8+CD4-CCR7+CD45RA+ for sorting. The sequence was obtained from a human donor in good health. Some libraries in this study had Jurkat cell RNA spiked in. The chain carries TRBV28 and TRBJ2-7, with 11 bases fitting TRBD2. Sequenced: naive CD8+ T cells from blood, with Jurkat cell RNA spiked in. The subset denotes: FACS-sorted CD8+CD4-CCR7+CD45RA+ naive T cells. In nucleotides, the CDR3 is TGTGCCAGCAGTTTCAACCCGGGACTAGCGGAGTCCTACGAGCAGTACTTC. Encoded protein: CASSFNPGLAESYEQYF.